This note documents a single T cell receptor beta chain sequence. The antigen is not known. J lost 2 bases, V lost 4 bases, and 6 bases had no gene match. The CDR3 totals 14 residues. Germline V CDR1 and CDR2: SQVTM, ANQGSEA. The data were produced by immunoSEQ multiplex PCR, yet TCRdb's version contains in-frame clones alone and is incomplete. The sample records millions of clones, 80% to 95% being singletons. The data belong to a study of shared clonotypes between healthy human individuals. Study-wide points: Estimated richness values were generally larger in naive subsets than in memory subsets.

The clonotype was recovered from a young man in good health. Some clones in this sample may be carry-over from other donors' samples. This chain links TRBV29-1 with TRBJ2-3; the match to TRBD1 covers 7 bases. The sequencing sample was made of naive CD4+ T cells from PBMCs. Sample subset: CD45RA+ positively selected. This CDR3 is CSVGGGTATDTQYF. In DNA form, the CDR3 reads TGCAGCGTTGGGGGTGGGACAGCCACAGATACGCAGTATTTT.